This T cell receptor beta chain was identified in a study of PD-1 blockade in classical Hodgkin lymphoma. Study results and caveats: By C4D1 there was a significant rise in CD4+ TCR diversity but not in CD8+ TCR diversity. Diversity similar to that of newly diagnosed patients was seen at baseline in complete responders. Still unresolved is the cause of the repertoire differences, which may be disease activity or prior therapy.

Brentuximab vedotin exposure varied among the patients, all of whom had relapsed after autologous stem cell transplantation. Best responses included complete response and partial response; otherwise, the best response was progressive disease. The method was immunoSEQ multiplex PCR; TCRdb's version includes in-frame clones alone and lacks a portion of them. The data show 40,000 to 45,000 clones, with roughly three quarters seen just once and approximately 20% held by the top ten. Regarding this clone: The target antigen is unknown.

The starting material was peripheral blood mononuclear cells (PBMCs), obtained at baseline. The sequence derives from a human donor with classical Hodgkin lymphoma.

CDR3 sequence reads: CASSLGTSGIINTGELFF. The CDR3 DNA follows: TGTGCCAGCAGCTTGGGGACTAGCGGGATAATTAACACCGGGGAGCTGTTTTTT. This chain links TRBV7-6 with TRBJ2-2, with 13 bases identical to TRBD2. The length of the CDR3 is 18 residues. CDR1 is SGHVS and CDR2 is FNYEAQ in the germline V gene. V shed 3 bases, J shed 2 bases, and the junction held 6 bases outside the gene matches.